This paragraph reports one T cell receptor (beta chain). Its binding antigen is unknown. No per-base quality is available; no much larger clone lies one base away. This sample also contains other DNA sequences that code for the same CDR3. The data originate from a study of shared clonotypes between healthy human individuals (dated by TCRdb to the early 2020s). In terms of the full investigation: The cohort comprised two women and a few men aged 18 to 49 years. Leukapheresis yielded between about 0.9 and 10 billion PBMCs per donor. To increase sequencing depth and limit assay-specific biases, different laboratories used diverse techniques to prepare libraries and sequence TCR repertoires. For each donor, CD4 naive and CD4 memory were each given three plates, CD8 naive was given two plates, and CD8 memory was given one plate. Blood TCR repertoires of a handful of healthy adults were deeply sequenced to estimate repertoire size and the extent of clonotype sharing between individuals.

TCR CDR3 regions were amplified from genomic DNA by multiplex PCR using the deep immunoSEQ assay. Genomic DNA extracted from each cell subset was distributed evenly over all wells of several immunoSEQ 96-well plates, and each plate served as one replicate. For sorted subsets, 200 to 250 ng of genomic DNA, equivalent to around 29,000 T cell genomes, went into each replicate PCR. The purified libraries were quantified using a Qubit 3.0 fluorometer, sized with a Bioanalyzer 2100, and then quantified again using the KAPA Library Quantification kit. Each immunoSEQ 96-well plate was sequenced on its own single-read 150-cycle Illumina NextSeq 550 flow cell. Per the original workflow: Because only junctional sequences without quality scores were contained in the immunoSEQ output, filtering matching that applied to full-length reads could not be performed. Sequences were annotated with PyIR, a Python wrapper for IgBLAST v1.9, and V/J genes and CDR3 were assigned using IMGT germline references. Reads were removed for weak V/J assignments (E-value above 1e-6), missing CDR3, stop codons, out-of-frame junctions, or ambiguous translated residues. A V3J clonotype was defined by an identical inferred V gene, J gene, and CDR3 amino acid sequence. Percentage overlap between repertoires was computed as shared unique clonotypes divided by the size of the smaller repertoire. Richness of each repertoire was evaluated using RTK rarefaction, the Chao1 estimator, and Recon v2.1 estimates of unobserved clonotypes. OLGA was used to compute generation probabilities for all TCRbeta clonotypes that the gDNA method yielded from several donors. Not all clones reach the TCRdb copy of this immuneACCESS table, which keeps in-frame sequences only. Checked studies attribute under half of the gap to unresolved V genes and leave the rest unexplained. D and trimming come from the DNA, and the V and J calls and clone size come from that table. The sample has roughly 2,300,000 clones on record, around 93% of them singletons. The ten largest make up about 0.41% of the sample.

Beyond this particular receptor, the publication reports: Across a few donors, around 5% of naive CD4, around 3.3% of naive CD8, about 2.3% of memory CD4, and roughly 0.41% of memory CD8 clonotypes were shared. Incomplete sequencing was indicated by rarefaction of sorted-subset datasets, despite the large sequencing depth. Naive subsets generally had larger estimated clonotype richness than memory subsets. The small number of donors limited the genetic and exposure-history diversity represented. Sampling was limited to blood, and TCR repertoires in tissue likely differ from TCR repertoires in blood. Pairwise subsampling indicated that sequencing depth was expected to affect the degree of clonotype sharing among donors. Clonotypes shared by all four sorted-subset donors showed higher generation probabilities than non-shared clonotypes.

The CDR3, cysteine through phenylalanine, is 14 amino acids long. The DNA shown is the 42-base CDR3, in frame from base 1. In the germline V gene, CDR1 corresponds to MNHNS and CDR2 to SASEGT. Germline trimming amounts to 7 bases on V and 7 bases on J, with 7 as the count of junction bases outside the gene matches. Healthy HIV-negative adults with no recently reported acute infections or vaccinations were included as donors. Only Caucasian adults living in Nashville, Tennessee, USA were represented among the donors. CD4+ T cells were enriched through magnetic negative selection, after which naive cells were positively selected on CD45RA and the remaining negative fraction served as the memory subset. Blood was obtained by leukapheresis, after which PBMCs were separated by Ficoll-Histopaque density gradient centrifugation and cryopreserved in liquid nitrogen vapor phase. Analytical flow cytometry was used to check the purity and quantity of each magnetically sorted T cell population. Each sorted fraction had its genomic DNA isolated and then quantified by UV absorbance on a Nanodrop 2000c.

The sequenced material came from naive CD4+ T cells from PBMCs. This specimen's cell subset or site label, interpreted: CD45RA+ positively selected. The V and J segments used are TRBV6-1 and TRBJ1-4; 9 bases in the middle match TRBD1. The TCR comes from a man aged 18-30 years in good health. Some clones in this sample may be carry-over from other donors' samples. The CDR3 reads CASTPGTGSEKLFF. The DNA sequence is as follows: TGTGCCAGCACGCCCGGGACAGGGAGTGAAAAACTGTTTTTT.